The entry below describes one T cell receptor beta chain. The data belong to a study of T cell responses to AZD1222 COVID-19 vaccine. Germline values: CDR1 SGHRS, CDR2 YFSETQ. The CDR3 runs 14 residues. The V and J ends lost 4 bases and 5 bases, in that order; junction bases with no gene match: 5. Sequencing used immunoSEQ multiplex PCR; TCRdb keeps in-frame clones, though not all of them. The sample lists 90,000 to 130,000 clones, 92% seen once, with under 10% in the top ten. The receptor was isolated from an adult in good health. This sample comprised peripheral blood, obtained on day 0 of AZD1222 vaccination. The gene calls are TRBV5-1 and TRBJ1-1; 10 nucleotides align to TRBD1. CDR3: CASSGTGDGTEAFF. The CDR3, as DNA: TGCGCCAGCAGCGGGACAGGGGATGGGACTGAAGCTTTCTTT.